This TCR beta chain was recorded in a study of T cell responses to AZD1222 COVID-19 vaccine. Study-wide findings and caveats: Repertoire samples came only from after the peak T cell response. Elevations in Spike-specific TCR breadth and depth followed administration of two AZD1222 doses. In a largely white British group with more females than males, clonal diversity was possibly underestimated.

CDR1 is SGHDT and CDR2 is YYEEEE in the germline V gene. The trim removed 2 bases at V and 6 bases at J, leaving 6 bases unmatched. The CDR3 consists of 15 residues. As for this clone: Antigen specificity is unknown.

Analyses pooled second doses at about 4 or about 12 weeks. The method was immunoSEQ multiplex PCR; TCRdb's version includes in-frame clones alone and lacks a portion of them. The data contain 90,000 to 120,000 clones, around nine tenths of them singletons. The receptor was isolated from an adult who received the AZD1222 COVID-19 vaccine. The J gene is TRBJ1-5, the V gene TRBV5-6; 9 bases match TRBD1. Sequencing was performed on peripheral blood, taken 28 days after the second AZD1222 dose. The DNA for the CDR3 is TGTGCCAGCAGCTTCCGGGACAGGGCAGGTCAGCCCCAGCATTTT. Translated: CASSFRDRAGQPQHF.